Listed below are T cell receptor beta chains from one sample, sequenced in a study of T cells in Graves' hyperthyroidism and ophthalmopathy. TCRdb re-called the multiplex PCR reads through MiXCR, storing one row per CDR3 protein. The sample holds roughly 560,000 distinct CDR3 sequences, about 15% seen once. Sequenced material: blood. The receptors stem from a woman aged 35 to 49 with Graves' ophthalmopathy. Both conserved end residues are part of each CDR3. Fields, in order: clone size, J gene, V gene, D gene, CDR3 protein, CDR3 DNA. The D gene is left open where the match is weak. Only part of the rows carry a size: once, few, many, or a class if the clone is expanded.

>many|TRBJ2-5|TRBV27|NA
CASPGWEEVQETQYF
TGTGCCAGCCCCGGGTGGGAGGAGGTCCAAGAGACCCAGTACTTC
>many|TRBJ2-5|TRBV20-1|TRBD2
CSASGTSGFQETQYF
TGCAGTGCTAGTGGGACTAGCGGATTTCAAGAGACCCAGTACTTC
>many|TRBJ1-1|TRBV11-2|NA
CASGHLITEAFF
TGTGCCAGCGGCCATCTGATCACTGAAGCTTTCTTT
>many|TRBJ2-7|TRBV6-2/TRBV6-3|TRBD2
CASSYSGRPYEQYF
TGTGCCAGCAGTTATAGCGGGAGACCCTACGAGCAGTACTTC
>many|TRBJ1-2|TRBV27|NA
CASAWGQGEGYTF
TGTGCCAGCGCGTGGGGGCAAGGGGAAGGCTACACCTTC
>many|TRBJ2-2|TRBV12-3/TRBV12-4|NA
CASILSGTGELFF
TGTGCCAGCATCCTAAGCGGGACCGGGGAGCTGTTTTTT
>many|TRBJ2-7|TRBV28|TRBD2
CASSLSGLTGEQYF
TGTGCCAGCAGTCTATCGGGACTAACGGGCGAGCAGTACTTC
>NA|TRBJ2-7|TRBV20-1|TRBD2
CGASWVGGGAVEQYF
TGCGGTGCTAGTTGGGTCGGCGGGGGGGCGGTCGAGCAGTACTTC
>many|TRBJ1-5|TRBV7-8|NA
CASSLGSLRSNQPQHF
TGTGCCAGCAGCTTGGGGAGCCTACGTAGCAATCAGCCCCAGCATTTT
>few|TRBJ1-1|TRBV3-1|NA
CASSQGGVRLLF
TGTGCCAGCAGCCAGGGCGGGGTACGGCTTCTCTTT
>many|TRBJ1-3|TRBV6-1|TRBD1
CASSLTGGFGNTIYF
TGTGCCAGCAGCTTGACAGGGGGCTTTGGAAACACCATATATTTT
>NA|TRBJ2-7|TRBV28|NA
CASGREEAGYEQYF
TGTGCCAGCGGAAGGGAGGAAGCGGGCTACGAGCAGTACTTC
>NA|TRBJ2-7|TRBV28|NA
CASSRGAPNSYEQYF
TGTGCCAGCAGTCGGGGGGCGCCTAACTCCTACGAGCAGTACTTC
>many|TRBJ2-6|TRBV6-5|NA
CASSYEGTGANVLTF
TGTGCCAGCAGTTACGAGGGGACTGGGGCCAACGTCCTGACTTTC
>few|TRBJ2-2|TRBV29-1|NA
CSVELIGNTGELFF
TGCAGCGTTGAATTGATTGGGAATACCGGGGAGCTGTTTTTT
>NA|TRBJ2-5|TRBV2|NA
CASITGTSETQYF
TGTGCCAGCATTACCGGGACCTCAGAGACCCAGTACTTC
>NA|TRBJ1-5|TRBV6-1|NA
CASSEEKNQPQHF
TGTGCCAGCAGTGAAGAGAAAAATCAGCCCCAGCATTTT